The clone carrying this T cell receptor beta chain was counted ten times or more. Its antigen remains unknown. This entry comes from a study of CD8 T cells in ankylosing spondylitis. TCRdb redid the calling of the 5' RACE reads with MiXCR, one entry per CDR3 protein. The data contain a few hundred thousand distinct CDR3 sequences, 15% to 20% of them seen just once; the ten biggest clones take up approximately 33%. General observations from the study: Reportedly, disease-linked clones are significantly enriched in ankylosing spondylitis patients' matched synovial fluid. Some of the motif variants had earlier been found in reactive arthritis patients' fluid and blood.

Trimming removed 0 bases at V and 0 bases at J, with 9 bases between. The germline V gene has CDR1 LGHNA and CDR2 YSLEER. This CDR3 contains 16 residues. The chain links TRBV4-3 to TRBJ2-1, with D unresolved. The material sequenced was blood, either unsorted or a sorted T cell fraction (not recorded which). The TCR comes from a male donor with ankylosing spondylitis or in good health (not recorded which). CDR3 amino acids: CASSQDWGSSYNEQFF. CDR3 DNA sequence: TGCGCCAGCAGCCAAGATTGGGGAAGCTCCTACAATGAGCAGTTCTTC.